The sequence of this TCR beta chain was determined in a study of cytomegalovirus exposure and HLA in healthy donors. The wider study: Genotyping of about 400 donors showed that over 65% belonged to the Caucasian-associated ancestry cluster.

The PCR made use of 60 Vbeta and 13 Jbeta primers. Assay used: immunoSEQ multiplex PCR; TCRdb lists only in-frame clones, some missing. Of around 140,000 clones listed, approximately 78% are singletons. For this clone: What it binds is not known.

Study outcomes and limitations: TCR beta chain V- and J-gene trimming was linked, in a later analysis, to a missense variant in DCLRE1C.

The length of the CDR3 is 11 residues. V dropped 3 bases and J dropped 8 bases, with 10 bases sitting between them. Germline loops: CDR1 DFQATT, CDR2 SNEGSKA (reference sequence). The material sequenced was PBMCs. The chain is built from TRBV20-1 and TRBJ1-2, with D maybe TRBD1 (6 bases). The sequence came from a woman aged 45 to 65 in good health and CMV-seropositive. Written as DNA, the CDR3 is TGCAGTGCTAGGACAGGATCCGGCTACACCTTC. Translation: CSARTGSGYTF.